This TCR beta chain was identified in a study of cytomegalovirus exposure and HLA in healthy donors. Researchers ran the PCR with 60 Vbeta and 13 Jbeta primers. The assay was immunoSEQ multiplex PCR, and TCRdb's table has in-frame clones only and misses some. The sample has 40,000 to 45,000 clones; about nine tenths are singletons. The table lists this clone with a count of one. Germline CDR1 is PRHDT and CDR2 is FYEKMQ (reference sequence). This CDR3 has 15 residues. The ends were cut back, 4 bases at V and 3 bases at J, with 15 bases in the middle. The source of this sequence is a woman aged 40-49 years in good health and CMV-seropositive. The chain combines TRBV13 with TRBJ1-1; D is undetermined. The sequencing input was PBMCs. The CDR3 coding sequence is TGTGCCAGCAGCTCTCTTGCAGGTATCTACACTGAAGCTTTCTTT. Protein: CASSSLAGIYTEAFF.